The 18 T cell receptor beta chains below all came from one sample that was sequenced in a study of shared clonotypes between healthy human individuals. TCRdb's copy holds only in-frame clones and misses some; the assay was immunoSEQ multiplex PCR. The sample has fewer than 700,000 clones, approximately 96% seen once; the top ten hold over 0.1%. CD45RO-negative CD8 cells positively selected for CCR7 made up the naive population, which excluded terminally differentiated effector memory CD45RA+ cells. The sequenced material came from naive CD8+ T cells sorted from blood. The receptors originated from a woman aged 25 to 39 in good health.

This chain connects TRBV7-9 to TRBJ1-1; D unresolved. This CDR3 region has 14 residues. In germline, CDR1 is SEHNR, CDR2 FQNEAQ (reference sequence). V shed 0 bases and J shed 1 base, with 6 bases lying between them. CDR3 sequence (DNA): TGTGCCAGCAGCTTAGCGCTCTCGAACACTGAAGCTTTCTTT. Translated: CASSLALSNTEAFF.

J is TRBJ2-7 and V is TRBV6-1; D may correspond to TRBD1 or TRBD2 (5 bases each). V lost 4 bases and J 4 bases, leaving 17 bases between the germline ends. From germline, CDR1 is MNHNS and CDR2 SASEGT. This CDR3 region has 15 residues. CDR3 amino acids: CASSGLRDPGYEQYF. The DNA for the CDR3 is TGTGCCAGCAGTGGACTCCGGGACCCAGGGTACGAGCAGTACTTC.

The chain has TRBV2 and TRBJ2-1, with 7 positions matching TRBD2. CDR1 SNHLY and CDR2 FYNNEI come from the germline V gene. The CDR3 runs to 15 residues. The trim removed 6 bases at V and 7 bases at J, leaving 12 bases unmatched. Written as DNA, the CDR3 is TGTGCCAGCAGACCGACTAGCTTTTCTATTAATGAGCAGTTCTTC. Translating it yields CASRPTSFSINEQFF.

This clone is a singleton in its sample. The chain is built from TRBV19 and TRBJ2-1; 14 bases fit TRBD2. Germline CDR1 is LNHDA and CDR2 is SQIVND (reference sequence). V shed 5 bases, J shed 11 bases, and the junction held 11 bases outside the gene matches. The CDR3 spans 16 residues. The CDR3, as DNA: TGTGCCAGTAGTCCCCCCGGGACTAGCGGGAGAGGTAAGCAGTTCTTC. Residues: CASSPPGTSGRGKQFF.

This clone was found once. The CDR3 reads CASSPRQGPLQETQYF. The CDR3 nucleotides are TGTGCCAGCAGCCCCAGACAGGGACCTTTACAAGAGACCCAGTACTTC. V and J are TRBV5-6 and TRBJ2-5; 7 bases line up with TRBD1. V shed 4 bases, J shed 2 bases, and the junction held 11 bases outside the gene matches. Per germline, CDR1 SGHDT and CDR2 YYEEEE. This CDR3 has 16 residues.

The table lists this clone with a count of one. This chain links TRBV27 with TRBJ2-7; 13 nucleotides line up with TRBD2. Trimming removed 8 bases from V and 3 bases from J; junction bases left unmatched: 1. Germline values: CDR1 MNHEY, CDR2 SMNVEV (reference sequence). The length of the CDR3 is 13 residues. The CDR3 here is CASGTSGIYEQYF. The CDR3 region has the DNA TGTGCCAGCGGGACTAGCGGGATCTACGAGCAGTACTTC.

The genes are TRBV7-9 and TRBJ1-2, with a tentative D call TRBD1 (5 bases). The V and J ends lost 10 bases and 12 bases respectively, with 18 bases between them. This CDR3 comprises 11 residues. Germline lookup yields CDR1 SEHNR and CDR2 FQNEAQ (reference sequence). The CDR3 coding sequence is TGTGCCACCCCGGTCGGGGGGGTCGACACCTTC. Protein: CATPVGGVDTF.

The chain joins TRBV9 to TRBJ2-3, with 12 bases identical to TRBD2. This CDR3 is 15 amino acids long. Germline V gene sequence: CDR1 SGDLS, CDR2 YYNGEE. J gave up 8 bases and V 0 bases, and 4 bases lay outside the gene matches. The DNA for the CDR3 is TGTGCCAGCAGCGTAGGGACTAGCGGGACGGGTACGCAGTATTTT. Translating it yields CASSVGTSGTGTQYF.

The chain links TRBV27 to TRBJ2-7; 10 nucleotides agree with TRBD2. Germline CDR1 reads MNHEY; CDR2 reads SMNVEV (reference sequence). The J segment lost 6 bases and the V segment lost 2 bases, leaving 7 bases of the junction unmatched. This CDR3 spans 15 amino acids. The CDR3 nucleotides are TGTGCCAGCAGTTTACACCCTAGCGGGAGCTTCGAGCAGTACTTC. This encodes CASSLHPSGSFEQYF.

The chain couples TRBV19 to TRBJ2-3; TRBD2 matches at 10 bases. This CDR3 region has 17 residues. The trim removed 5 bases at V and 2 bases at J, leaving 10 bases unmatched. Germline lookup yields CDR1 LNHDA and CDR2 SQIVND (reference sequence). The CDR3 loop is CASSPGLAEPYTDTQYF. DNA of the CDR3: TGTGCCAGTAGTCCAGGACTAGCGGAGCCTTACACAGATACGCAGTATTTT.

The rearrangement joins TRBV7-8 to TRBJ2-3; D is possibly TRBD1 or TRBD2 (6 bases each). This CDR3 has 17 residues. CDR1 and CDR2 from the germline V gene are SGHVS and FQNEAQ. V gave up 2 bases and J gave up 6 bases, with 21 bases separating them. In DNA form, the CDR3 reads TGTGCCAGCAGCTTATCCACTGTAGCAGGGGAGGCGGATACGCAGTATTTT. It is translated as CASSLSTVAGEADTQYF.

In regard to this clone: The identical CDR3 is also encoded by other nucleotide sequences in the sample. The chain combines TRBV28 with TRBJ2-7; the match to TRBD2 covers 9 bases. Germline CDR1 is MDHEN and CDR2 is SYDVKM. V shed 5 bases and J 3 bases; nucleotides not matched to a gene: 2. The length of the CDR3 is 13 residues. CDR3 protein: CASSLAGSYEQYF. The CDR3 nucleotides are TGTGCCAGCAGTCTAGCGGGAAGCTACGAGCAGTACTTC. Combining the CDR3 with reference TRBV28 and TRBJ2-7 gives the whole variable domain DVKVTQSSRYLVKRTGEKVFLECVQDMDHENMFWYRQDPGLGLRLIYFSYDVKMKEKGDIPEGYSVSREKKERFSLILESASTNQTSMYLCASSLAGSYEQYFGPGTRLTVT.

In DNA form, the CDR3 reads TGTGCCAGCAGCTTAATAAGGGGGCGAGGGATAATTAATGAAAAACTGTTTTTT. Amino acid sequence: CASSLIRGRGIINEKLFF. The chain couples TRBV7-8 to TRBJ1-4; 7 bases line up with TRBD1. Germline-derived CDR1 and CDR2 are SGHVS and FQNEAQ. V dropped 2 bases and J dropped 4; count of bases not matched to a gene: 13. This CDR3 has 18 residues.

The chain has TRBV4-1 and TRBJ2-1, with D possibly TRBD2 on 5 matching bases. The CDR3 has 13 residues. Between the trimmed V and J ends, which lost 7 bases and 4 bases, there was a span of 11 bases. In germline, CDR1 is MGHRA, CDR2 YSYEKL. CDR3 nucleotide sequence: TGCGCCAGCACCGCGACTAAATACAATGAGCAGTTCTTC. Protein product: CASTATKYNEQFF.

The CDR3 loop reads CASSPTTSGWGMEQFF. In nucleotides, the CDR3 is TGCGCCAGCAGCCCAACGACTAGCGGGTGGGGTATGGAGCAGTTCTTC. The V and J genes are TRBV4-1 and TRBJ2-1; 10 nucleotides match TRBD2. Germline V gene lookup returns CDR1 MGHRA and CDR2 YSYEKL. J gave up 10 bases and V 4 bases, and 13 bases lay outside the gene matches. This CDR3 has 16 amino acids.

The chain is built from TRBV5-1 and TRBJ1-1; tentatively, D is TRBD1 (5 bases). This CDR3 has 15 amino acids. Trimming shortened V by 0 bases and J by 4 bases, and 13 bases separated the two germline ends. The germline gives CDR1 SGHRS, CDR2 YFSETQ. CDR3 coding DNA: TGCGCCAGCAGCTTGGTGTCGGGGGGGTTCACTGAAGCTTTCTTT. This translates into CASSLVSGGFTEAFF. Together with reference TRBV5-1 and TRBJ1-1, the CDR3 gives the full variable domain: KAGVTQTPRYLIKTRGQQVTLSCSPISGHRSVSWYQQTPGQGLQFLFEYFSETQRNKGNFPGRFSGRQFSNSRSEMNVSTLELGDSALYLCASSLVSGGFTEAFFGQGTRLTVV.

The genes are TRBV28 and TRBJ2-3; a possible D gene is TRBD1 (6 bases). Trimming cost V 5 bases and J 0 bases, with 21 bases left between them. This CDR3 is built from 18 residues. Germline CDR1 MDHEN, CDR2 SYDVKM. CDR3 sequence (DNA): TGTGCCAGCAGTCTAGCCCGCCGGACAGTTTCTAGCACAGATACGCAGTATTTT. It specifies CASSLARRTVSSTDTQYF. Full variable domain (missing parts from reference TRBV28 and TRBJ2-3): DVKVTQSSRYLVKRTGEKVFLECVQDMDHENMFWYRQDPGLGLRLIYFSYDVKMKEKGDIPEGYSVSREKKERFSLILESASTNQTSMYLCASSLARRTVSSTDTQYFGPGTRLTVL.

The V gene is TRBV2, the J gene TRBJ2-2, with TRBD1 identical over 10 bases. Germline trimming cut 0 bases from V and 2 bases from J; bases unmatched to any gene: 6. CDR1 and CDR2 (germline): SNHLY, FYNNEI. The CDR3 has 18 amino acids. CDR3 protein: CASSEAKGQGGNTGELFF. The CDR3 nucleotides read TGTGCCAGCAGTGAAGCTAAAGGACAGGGGGGAAACACCGGGGAGCTGTTTTTT.